The 26 T cell receptor beta chains below come from one sample, sequenced in a study of blood T cell repertoires in COVID-19. Assay: immunoSEQ multiplex PCR; the TCRdb copy retains only in-frame clones and omits some. The table records 140,000 or so clones, roughly 86% of them present only once. Material for sequencing was peripheral blood. These receptor sequences come from a man between 65 and 85 years old with acute or convalescent COVID-19.

The rearrangement joins TRBV7-2 to TRBJ1-3, with D possibly TRBD1 on 6 matching bases. The CDR3 has 15 residues. From germline, CDR1 is SGHTA and CDR2 FQGNSA. V shed 1 base and J shed 2 bases, with 9 bases lying between them. The CDR3 here is CASSLVPGAGNTIYF. CDR3 DNA sequence: TGTGCCAGCAGCTTAGTTCCAGGGGCTGGAAACACCATATATTTT. Looking up the rest from reference TRBV7-2 and TRBJ1-3 gives the full variable domain: GAGVSQSPSNKVTEKGKDVELRCDPISGHTALYWYRQSLGQGLEFLIYFQGNSAPDKSGLPSDRFSAERTGGSVSTLTIQRTQQEDSAVYLCASSLVPGAGNTIYFGEGSWLTVV.

V usage is TRBV18 and J usage is TRBJ2-1, with 11 bases that match TRBD2. Germline V lookup: CDR1 KGHSH, CDR2 LQKENI. The trim removed 2 bases at V and 9 bases at J, leaving 6 bases unmatched. The CDR3 sequence is 15 residues long. The DNA for the CDR3 is TGTGCCAGCTCACCAGATCTGGGGACTAGCGGTGAGCAGTTCTTC. The encoded protein is CASSPDLGTSGEQFF.

This clone was counted only a few times. The CDR3 loop reads CASSETPGQSNEKLFF. The CDR3 bases are TGTGCCAGCAGCGAGACCCCGGGACAGAGTAATGAAAAACTGTTTTTT. J is TRBJ1-4 and V is TRBV3-1 (or the pseudogene TRBV3-2), with 7 bases fitting TRBD1. Germline CDR1 reads LGHDT; CDR2 reads YNNKEL (reference sequence). V was pared by 5 bases and J by 4 bases, with 10 bases of the junction left unmatched. This CDR3 is built from 16 residues.

V usage is TRBV19 and J usage is TRBJ2-3; tentative D call: TRBD1 (5 bases). Germline V gene data show CDR1 as LNHDA and CDR2 as SQIVND (reference sequence). This CDR3 contains 15 residues. V lost 2 bases and J lost 0, with 9 bases in between. CDR3 in amino acids: CASSIRWGSTDTQYF. For the CDR3, the DNA is TGTGCCAGTAGTATAAGGTGGGGCAGCACAGATACGCAGTATTTT.

The chain has TRBV10-2 and TRBJ2-7; possible D gene TRBD1, 6 bases. Germline V gives CDR1 WSHSY, CDR2 SAAADI. The CDR3 runs to 18 residues. Trimming took 1 base from V and 0 from J, leaving 19 bases between them. The CDR3, as DNA: TGCGCCAGCAGTGAGTACCATAACAGGGCCGCCCTCTCCTACGAGCAGTACTTC. Translation: CASSEYHNRAALSYEQYF.

The CDR3 DNA sequence: TGTGCCAGCAGCTTAGAAAGCCCATTACTAGCGGGACAAACAGATACGCAGTATTTT. Its protein is CASSLESPLLAGQTDTQYF. The V call is TRBV7-2, the J call TRBJ2-3, with 10 bases that match TRBD2. Trimming took 1 base from V and 3 from J; bases not matched to a gene: 13. Germline V gene sequence: CDR1 SGHTA, CDR2 FQGNSA. This CDR3 region has 19 residues.

V is TRBV5-4 and J is TRBJ2-3; TRBD2 aligns across 8 bases. Per the germline V gene, CDR1 is SGHNT and CDR2 is YYREEE (reference sequence). With V trimmed by 4 bases and J by 4 bases, 8 bases remained unmatched. CDR3 size: 15 residues. The CDR3 sequence: CASSARDGGADTQYF. The CDR3 DNA is TGTGCCAGCAGCGCCAGGGACGGGGGGGCAGATACGCAGTATTTT.

The chain carries TRBV7-2 and TRBJ2-5; TRBD2 matches at 11 bases. CDR1 is SGHTA and CDR2 is FQGNSA in the germline V gene. Unmatched junction bases numbered 3, after V lost 7 bases and J lost 2 bases. The CDR3 contains 14 residues. The CDR3 DNA reads TGTGCCAGCAAACTAGCGGGAGCTCAAGAGACCCAGTACTTC. Its protein is CASKLAGAQETQYF.

The V gene is TRBV4-1, the J gene TRBJ2-3; 10 nucleotides match TRBD1. V lost 2 bases, J lost 6 bases, and 5 bases stayed unmatched. The germline CDR1 and CDR2 sequences are MGHRA and YSYEKL. This CDR3 region has 15 residues. In nucleotides, the CDR3 is TGCGCCAGCAGCCAACAATCGGGACAGGGGGATACGCAGTATTTT. This gives the protein CASSQQSGQGDTQYF.

The chain employs TRBV5-1 and TRBJ2-3, with D hard to call. The CDR3 length is 14 residues. V lost 2 bases and J lost 2, with 9 bases in between. Per germline, CDR1 SGHRS and CDR2 YFSETQ. The CDR3 DNA follows: TGCGCCAGCAGCTTTAACACCGTCACAGATACGCAGTATTTT. Amino acids: CASSFNTVTDTQYF.

This sequence joins TRBV19 and TRBJ1-1; no clear D gene. The CDR3 loop spans 14 amino acids. The V gene's germline CDR1 is LNHDA and CDR2 SQIVND (reference sequence). V dropped 3 bases and J dropped 0 bases, with 8 bases sitting between them. CDR3 in amino acids: CASSIRRMNTEAFF. CDR3 nucleotide sequence: TGTGCCAGTAGTATCCGGCGGATGAACACTGAAGCTTTCTTT.

This clone has just a few counts. This rearrangement joins TRBV5-4 to TRBJ1-2; no firm D call. The germline V gene has CDR1 SGHNT and CDR2 YYREEE (reference sequence). V dropped 6 bases and J dropped 8 bases, with 20 bases sitting between them. This CDR3 spans 14 amino acids. CDR3 nucleotides: TGTGCCAGCACCTCTCCCCCGGGTGGAGGAGGCTACACCTTC. Its protein is CASTSPPGGGGYTF.

The chain couples TRBV5-5 to TRBJ1-3, with D possibly matching TRBD1 (6 bases). Trimming took 4 bases from V and 5 from J, leaving 16 bases between them. This CDR3 has 15 residues. The germline V gene has CDR1 SGHKS and CDR2 YYEKEE (reference sequence). CDR3 sequence (DNA): TGTGCCAGCAGCCTCACAGGGAGAAAGCGAAACACCATATATTTT. Encoded protein: CASSLTGRKRNTIYF. The full variable domain, with the rest looked up from reference TRBV5-5 and TRBJ1-3, is DAGVTQSPTHLIKTRGQQVTLRCSPISGHKSVSWYQQVLGQGPQFIFQYYEKEERGRGNFPDRFSARQFPNYSSELNVNALLLGDSALYLCASSLTGRKRNTIYFGEGSWLTVV.

The chain has TRBV2 and TRBJ2-7, with TRBD1 matching over 8 bases. V gave up 6 bases and J gave up 3 bases; unmatched junction bases: 4. In germline, CDR1 is SNHLY, CDR2 FYNNEI. This CDR3 contains 13 residues. The CDR3 reads CASRGTGGYEQYF. Here the CDR3 DNA reads TGTGCCAGCAGAGGGACAGGTGGCTACGAGCAGTACTTC.

The genes are TRBV27 and TRBJ2-6, with a weak D call TRBD1 (6 bases). The V end lost 6 bases, the J end lost 1 base, and 10 bases lay between the germline ends. The CDR3 runs to 15 residues. Per germline, CDR1 MNHEY and CDR2 SMNVEV (reference sequence). The CDR3 protein is CASSPRGSGANVLTF. CDR3 nucleotide sequence: TGTGCCAGCAGCCCCAGGGGTTCTGGGGCCAACGTCCTGACTTTC. The full variable domain, with the rest looked up from reference TRBV27 and TRBJ2-6, is EAQVTQNPRYLITVTGKKLTVTCSQNMNHEYMSWYRQDPGLGLRQIYYSMNVEVTDKGDVPEGYKVSRKEKRNFPLILESPSPNQTSLYFCASSPRGSGANVLTFGAGSRLTVL.

This clone was recorded once. This rearrangement joins TRBV15 to TRBJ1-6; D remains ambiguous. V lost 0 bases and J lost 5, with 17 bases in between. The V gene's germline CDR1 is LNHNV and CDR2 YYDKDF (reference sequence). The CDR3 sequence is 18 residues long. In DNA, the CDR3 is TGTGCCACCAGCAGAGATAATAGCGGGGTTGCTAATAATTCACCCCTCCACTTT. As protein: CATSRDNSGVANNSPLHF.

The J gene is TRBJ1-5, the V gene TRBV10-3, with D unresolved. The CDR3 length is 15 residues. Trimming took 0 bases from V and 2 from J, leaving 8 bases between them. Germline-derived CDR1 and CDR2 are ENHRY and SYGVKD. In nucleotides, the CDR3 is TGTGCCATCAGTGAGTCCCAGGTCGGCAATCAGCCCCAGCATTTT. Translating it yields CAISESQVGNQPQHF.

The chain employs TRBV2 and TRBJ1-5, with 7 bases identical to TRBD1. The germline V gene encodes CDR1 SNHLY and CDR2 FYNNEI. V was pared by 8 bases and J by 3 bases, with 4 bases of the junction left unmatched. This CDR3 has 13 residues. Here the CDR3 DNA reads TGTGCCAGCGGGGGACAGTACAATCAGCCCCAGCATTTT. Translating gives CASGGQYNQPQHF.

The sample holds one count of this clone. In DNA, the CDR3 is TGTGCCAGCAGTCAGGGGACAGGGGGGAACACCGGGGAGCTGTTTTTT. Residues: CASSQGTGGNTGELFF. This chain uses TRBV7-7 with TRBJ2-2, with TRBD1 matching over 11 bases. This CDR3 contains 16 residues. The germline CDR1 and CDR2 sequences are SSHAT and FNYEAQ (reference sequence). V gave up 6 bases and J gave up 1 base; unmatched junction bases: 4.

This clone has a single count. This chain joins TRBV7-9 and TRBJ2-7, with TRBD1 matching 9 bases. Trimming at V came to 5 bases and at J to 4 bases, leaving 6 bases not matched to a gene. CDR3 size: 14 residues. Germline V gene lookup returns CDR1 SEHNR and CDR2 FQNEAQ (reference sequence). As DNA, the CDR3 is TGTGCCAGCAGCCCCGACAGGGGGGTTTACGAGCAGTACTTC. It translates to CASSPDRGVYEQYF. Filled out from reference TRBV7-9 and TRBJ2-7, the complete variable domain reads DTGVSQNPRHKITKRGQNVTFRCDPISEHNRLYWYRQTLGQGPEFLTYFQNEAQLEKSRLLSDRFSAERPKGSFSTLEIQRTEQGDSAMYLCASSPDRGVYEQYFGPGTRLTVT.

This clone was seen a few times. The genes are TRBV7-3 and TRBJ2-3; possible D gene TRBD1, 6 bases. CDR1 is SGHTA and CDR2 is FQGTGA in the germline V gene. The CDR3 loop spans 14 amino acids. The ends were cut back, 2 bases at V and 2 bases at J, with 8 bases in the middle. The DNA for the CDR3 is TGTGCCAGCAGCTTACAGGGACACACAGATACGCAGTATTTT. This codes for CASSLQGHTDTQYF.

The chain links TRBV12-2 to TRBJ2-3; whether TRBD2, the table's D call, matches the DNA was not checked. TRBV12-2 is given as a pseudogene. CDR3 length: 15 residues. CDR3 loop: CASRLDSTSTDTQYF. In DNA, the CDR3 is TGTGCAAGTCGCTTAGATAGTACTAGCACAGATACGCAGTATTTT.

This rearrangement joins TRBV7-9 to TRBJ2-2, with D possibly TRBD2 on 6 matching bases. CDR3 length: 14 amino acids. Germline values: CDR1 SEHNR, CDR2 FQNEAQ (reference sequence). V gave up 3 bases and J gave up 6 bases, with 11 bases separating them. CDR3 amino acids: CASSLETRAGELFF. The CDR3, as DNA: TGTGCCAGCAGCTTGGAGACTAGGGCCGGGGAGCTGTTTTTT.

The V and J genes are TRBV7-9 and TRBJ2-2; D might be TRBD2 (6 bases). Trimming shortened V by 8 bases and J by 2 bases, and 18 bases separated the two germline ends. In germline, CDR1 is SEHNR, CDR2 FQNEAQ (reference sequence). The CDR3 has 16 amino acids. The CDR3 DNA reads as TGTGCCAGCCGACCCGGTTGGAGGGGAAACACCGGGGAGCTGTTTTTT. Translated, it gives CASRPGWRGNTGELFF.

This clone came up a few times. This chain connects TRBV29-1 to TRBJ1-1; 8 bases are shared with TRBD1. The germline V gene encodes CDR1 SQVTM and CDR2 ANQGSEA. The CDR3 has 15 amino acids. V was clipped by 6 bases and J by 2 bases; unmatched bases: 11. CDR3 nucleotide sequence: TGCAGCGTCCGCAGAGGGACAGGCGGAAACACTGAAGCTTTCTTT. Protein sequence: CSVRRGTGGNTEAFF.

The V gene is TRBV3-1 (or the pseudogene TRBV3-2), the J gene TRBJ2-7; D gene unclear. Germline assignment: CDR1 LGHDT and CDR2 YNNKEL (reference sequence). The V end lost 0 bases, the J end lost 5 bases, and 11 bases lay between the germline ends. The length of the CDR3 is 14 residues. The CDR3 region is CASSQDSRSHEQYF. DNA of the CDR3: TGTGCCAGCAGCCAAGATTCCCGGAGTCACGAGCAGTACTTC.